This TCR beta chain was identified during a study of Tregs in tolerant kidney transplant recipients. General study findings and limits: Tolerant patients' donor-specific Tregs expanded beyond overall Tregs, suggesting antigen-driven growth. The small number of patients limits these findings pending further validation.

Comments on this clone: As yet, its antigen is unknown. Other DNA sequences within the sample encode an identical CDR3.

Trimming removed 4 bases at V and 6 bases at J, with 10 bases between. The length of the CDR3 is 13 residues. Germline V lookup: CDR1 GTSNPN, CDR2 SVGIG (reference sequence). Sequencing was performed with immunoSEQ multiplex PCR; in TCRdb, only in-frame clones are kept and a portion is missing. The repertoire holds approximately 93,000 clones, with 80% to 95% as singletons. The material sequenced was CD4+ T cells from blood, taken before the transplant. The chain recombines TRBV30 with TRBJ1-6; D possibly corresponds to TRBD1 (6 bases). This clonotype was obtained from a human donor who received a combined kidney and bone marrow transplant. This CDR3 reads CAWTEDSNSPLHF. The CDR3 nucleotides read TGTGCCTGGACGGAGGACAGTAATTCACCCCTCCACTTT.